A selection of T cell receptor beta chains follows, all from one sample in a study of PD-1 blockade in classical Hodgkin lymphoma. Here immunoSEQ multiplex PCR was the method, and the copy in TCRdb shows in-frame clones only, minus some. Here the sample spans over 85,000 clones, 90% to 95% being singletons. This material consisted of peripheral blood mononuclear cells (PBMCs), taken before the fourth cycle of nivolumab. Receptors were obtained from a human donor with classical Hodgkin lymphoma. CDR3s include the opening cysteine and the closing phenylalanine or tryptophan. The D gene is left open where the match is weak. Expanded clones are given a class, and other clones once, few, many or no size at all.

d_call: .; clone_size: .; v_call: TRBV5-8; j_call: TRBJ2-7; cdr3_aa: CASSLEQGRYYEQYF; cdr3_nt: TGTGCCAGCAGCTTGGAACAGGGAAGGTACTACGAGCAGTACTTC
d_call: TRBD1; clone_size: .; v_call: TRBV29-1; j_call: TRBJ1-1; cdr3_aa: CSVLPSGQGPEAFF; cdr3_nt: TGCAGCGTTCTCCCCTCGGGACAGGGTCCTGAAGCTTTCTTT
d_call: .; clone_size: .; v_call: TRBV5-1; j_call: TRBJ2-4; cdr3_aa: CASSLEGTAVGIQYF; cdr3_nt: TGCGCCAGCAGCTTGGAAGGGACTGCTGTGGGCATTCAGTACTTC
d_call: TRBD1; clone_size: .; v_call: TRBV18; j_call: TRBJ1-4; cdr3_aa: CASSHGTAPEGSDF; cdr3_nt: TGTGCCAGCTCACATGGGACAGCCCCCGAGGGATCCGACTTT
d_call: .; clone_size: .; v_call: TRBV5-4; j_call: TRBJ2-5; cdr3_aa: CASSLAGRIKQETQYF; cdr3_nt: TGTGCCAGCAGCTTGGCGGGACGGATTAAGCAAGAGACCCAGTACTTC
d_call: .; clone_size: .; v_call: TRBV6-6; j_call: TRBJ1-3; cdr3_aa: CASSLSPYSGNTIYF; cdr3_nt: TGTGCCAGCAGCCTAAGTCCCTACTCTGGAAACACCATATATTTT
d_call: .; clone_size: .; v_call: TRBV27; j_call: TRBJ1-5; cdr3_aa: CASSPWTSNQPQHF; cdr3_nt: TGTGCCAGCAGTCCATGGACAAGCAATCAGCCCCAGCATTTT
d_call: .; clone_size: .; v_call: TRBV28; j_call: TRBJ1-2; cdr3_aa: CASSPLDHPGTYYGYTF; cdr3_nt: TGTGCCAGCAGTCCCCTCGATCACCCCGGGACATACTATGGCTACACCTTC
d_call: .; clone_size: once; v_call: TRBV5-1; j_call: TRBJ2-7; cdr3_aa: CASSLGGDYPYEQYF; cdr3_nt: TGCGCCAGCAGCTTGGGGGGGGATTACCCCTACGAGCAGTACTTC
d_call: TRBD2; clone_size: .; v_call: TRBV4-1; j_call: TRBJ2-1; cdr3_aa: CASSQDPRGSDNEQFF; cdr3_nt: TGCGCCAGCAGCCAAGATCCTCGCGGGAGTGACAATGAGCAGTTCTTC
d_call: .; clone_size: .; v_call: TRBV6-5; j_call: TRBJ1-4; cdr3_aa: CASSYSVSYTNEKLFF; cdr3_nt: TGTGCCAGCAGTTACTCGGTCAGCTACACTAATGAAAAACTGTTTTTT
d_call: TRBD1; clone_size: .; v_call: TRBV7-2; j_call: TRBJ2-2; cdr3_aa: CASPRGAGGSNTGELFF; cdr3_nt: TGTGCCAGCCCGAGAGGGGCAGGGGGATCGAACACCGGGGAGCTGTTTTTT
d_call: .; clone_size: .; v_call: TRBV5-1; j_call: TRBJ1-1; cdr3_aa: CASSLDVNTEAFF; cdr3_nt: TGCGCCAGCAGCTTGGATGTAAACACTGAAGCTTTCTTT
d_call: TRBD2; clone_size: .; v_call: TRBV5-1; j_call: TRBJ2-7; cdr3_aa: CASSFGTSGRFAYEQYF; cdr3_nt: TGCGCCAGCAGCTTCGGGACTAGCGGGAGATTCGCCTACGAGCAGTACTTC
d_call: TRBD2; clone_size: .; v_call: TRBV30; j_call: TRBJ2-5; cdr3_aa: CASRAGRGTQYF; cdr3_nt: TGTGCCAGCCGAGCGGGACGGGGGACCCAGTACTTC
d_call: TRBD2; clone_size: .; v_call: TRBV30; j_call: TRBJ2-1; cdr3_aa: CAWSVDSGINNEQFF; cdr3_nt: TGTGCCTGGAGTGTAGATAGCGGGATTAACAATGAGCAGTTCTTC
d_call: .; clone_size: once; v_call: TRBV6-1; j_call: TRBJ2-4; cdr3_aa: CASRAGRGLKNIQYF; cdr3_nt: TGTGCCAGCAGGGCTGGCAGGGGCCTCAAAAACATTCAGTACTTC
d_call: TRBD2; clone_size: few; v_call: TRBV6-5; j_call: TRBJ2-1; cdr3_aa: CASSYSATSFNEQFF; cdr3_nt: TGTGCCAGCAGTTATTCTGCGACTAGCTTCAATGAGCAGTTCTTC
d_call: .; clone_size: .; v_call: TRBV30; j_call: TRBJ2-2; cdr3_aa: CAWARGRNTGELFF; cdr3_nt: TGTGCCTGGGCCCGGGGGCGAAACACCGGGGAGCTGTTTTTT
d_call: TRBD1; clone_size: .; v_call: TRBV9; j_call: TRBJ2-2; cdr3_aa: CASSDRGHTGELFF; cdr3_nt: TGTGCCAGCAGCGACAGGGGGCATACCGGGGAGCTGTTTTTT
d_call: .; clone_size: .; v_call: TRBV7-9; j_call: TRBJ2-3; cdr3_aa: CASSLTRNTDTQYF; cdr3_nt: TGTGCCAGCAGCTTAACTAGAAACACAGATACGCAGTATTTT
d_call: TRBD1; clone_size: .; v_call: TRBV28; j_call: TRBJ2-7; cdr3_aa: CASEYYTNRAGQGSPYEQYF; cdr3_nt: TGTGCCAGCGAATATTATACGAACCGGGCGGGACAGGGTAGTCCCTACGAGCAGTACTTC
d_call: .; clone_size: .; v_call: TRBV6-5; j_call: TRBJ2-1; cdr3_aa: CASSSSYLFPYNEQFF; cdr3_nt: TGTGCCAGCAGTTCCTCCTACTTGTTTCCCTACAATGAGCAGTTCTTC
d_call: .; clone_size: .; v_call: TRBV29-1; j_call: TRBJ1-1; cdr3_aa: CSVQGSVNTEAFF; cdr3_nt: TGCAGCGTCCAGGGGAGCGTGAACACTGAAGCTTTCTTT
d_call: .; clone_size: .; v_call: TRBV28; j_call: TRBJ2-7; cdr3_aa: CASSPFRGAYEQYF; cdr3_nt: TGTGCCAGCAGCCCCTTCAGGGGGGCCTACGAGCAGTACTTC
d_call: TRBD1; clone_size: few; v_call: TRBV30; j_call: TRBJ1-5; cdr3_aa: CAWSGQALNQPQHF; cdr3_nt: TGTGCCTGGAGCGGACAGGCGCTCAATCAGCCCCAGCATTTT
d_call: TRBD1; clone_size: .; v_call: TRBV7-9; j_call: TRBJ1-2; cdr3_aa: CASSGTGQRINYGYTF; cdr3_nt: TGTGCCAGCAGCGGGACGGGACAGAGGATTAACTATGGCTACACCTTC
d_call: .; clone_size: .; v_call: TRBV12-1; j_call: TRBJ2-2; cdr3_aa: CASSSLSDTGELFF; cdr3_nt: TGTGCCAGCAGCTCCCTCAGCGACACCGGGGAGCTGTTTTTT
d_call: .; clone_size: .; v_call: TRBV10-1; j_call: TRBJ2-2; cdr3_aa: CASSEGRVTGELFF; cdr3_nt: TGCGCCAGCAGTGAAGGCAGGGTGACCGGGGAGCTGTTTTTT
d_call: .; clone_size: .; v_call: TRBV25-1; j_call: TRBJ1-1; cdr3_aa: CASSEGSPMANTEAFF; cdr3_nt: TGTGCCAGCAGTGAAGGATCCCCCATGGCGAACACTGAAGCTTTCTTT
d_call: TRBD2; clone_size: .; v_call: TRBV15; j_call: TRBJ2-7; cdr3_aa: CATSSSREYSYEQYF; cdr3_nt: TGTGCCACCAGCTCCTCGCGGGAGTACTCCTACGAGCAGTACTTC
d_call: .; clone_size: .; v_call: TRBV6-1; j_call: TRBJ2-3; cdr3_aa: CASSELALWADTQYF; cdr3_nt: TGTGCCAGCAGTGAATTGGCTCTATGGGCAGATACGCAGTATTTT
d_call: TRBD2; clone_size: .; v_call: TRBV5-1; j_call: TRBJ2-1; cdr3_aa: CASSVGLAGDNEQFF; cdr3_nt: TGCGCCAGCAGCGTGGGACTAGCGGGAGACAATGAGCAGTTCTTC
d_call: TRBD1; clone_size: .; v_call: TRBV7-2; j_call: TRBJ2-3; cdr3_aa: CASSLGRTGLTDTQYF; cdr3_nt: TGTGCCAGCAGCTTAGGGCGGACAGGACTCACAGATACGCAGTATTTT
d_call: TRBD2; clone_size: .; v_call: TRBV9; j_call: TRBJ2-7; cdr3_aa: CASSSSTGTSGRVEQYF; cdr3_nt: TGTGCCAGCAGCTCGAGCACCGGGACTAGCGGGAGGGTCGAGCAGTACTTC
d_call: .; clone_size: .; v_call: TRBV6-1; j_call: TRBJ1-4; cdr3_aa: CASTRATDLNEKLFF; cdr3_nt: TGTGCCAGCACCCGAGCGACCGATTTAAATGAAAAACTGTTTTTT
d_call: TRBD2; clone_size: .; v_call: TRBV5-6; j_call: TRBJ2-1; cdr3_aa: CASSLVLAGGMDEQFF; cdr3_nt: TGTGCCAGCAGCTTGGTTCTAGCGGGAGGAATGGATGAGCAGTTCTTC
d_call: TRBD1; clone_size: .; v_call: TRBV2; j_call: TRBJ2-7; cdr3_aa: CASRSKTGGVGYEQYF; cdr3_nt: TGTGCCAGCAGATCTAAGACAGGGGGCGTAGGCTACGAGCAGTACTTC
d_call: .; clone_size: once; v_call: TRBV27; j_call: TRBJ1-3; cdr3_aa: CASSSQGGRNTIYF; cdr3_nt: TGTGCCAGCAGTTCCCAGGGCGGGAGAAACACCATATATTTT
d_call: TRBD1; clone_size: .; v_call: TRBV11-2; j_call: TRBJ2-6; cdr3_aa: CASSLAVGTGDGGANVLTF; cdr3_nt: TGTGCCAGCAGCTTAGCGGTGGGGACAGGGGACGGTGGGGCCAACGTCCTGACTTTC
d_call: TRBD2; clone_size: .; v_call: TRBV9; j_call: TRBJ2-7; cdr3_aa: CASSVRGDSSYEQYF; cdr3_nt: TGTGCCAGCAGCGTACGGGGGGACTCCTCCTACGAGCAGTACTTC
d_call: .; clone_size: .; v_call: TRBV9; j_call: TRBJ2-5; cdr3_aa: CASSVGDEETQYF; cdr3_nt: TGTGCCAGCAGCGTAGGGGATGAAGAGACCCAGTACTTC
d_call: .; clone_size: .; v_call: TRBV6-5; j_call: TRBJ2-7; cdr3_aa: CASTSRRGEQYF; cdr3_nt: TGTGCCAGCACCAGTCGACGAGGCGAGCAGTACTTC
d_call: TRBD1; clone_size: .; v_call: TRBV27; j_call: TRBJ2-7; cdr3_aa: CASSRTGISYEQYF; cdr3_nt: TGTGCCAGCAGTAGGACAGGGATTTCCTACGAGCAGTACTTC